What follows are 8 T cell receptor beta chains derived from one specimen sequenced in a study of blood T cell repertoires in COVID-19. Sequenced by immunoSEQ multiplex PCR; TCRdb stores in-frame clones only, minus some. The profile shows a few hundred thousand clones, 88% of them singletons. The sample comprised PBMCs or T cells enriched from blood (not recorded which). All receptors come from a woman younger than 30 who had recovered from COVID-19.

This sequence joins TRBV9 and TRBJ2-3; possibly TRBD2 for D (7 bases). Germline lookup yields CDR1 SGDLS and CDR2 YYNGEE. The CDR3 contains 17 residues. Trimming took off 1 base at V and 6 bases at J, with 21 bases between the two ends. The CDR3 DNA is TGTGCCAGCAGCGTATCGCCGTCCCGGGGGGCAACGGATACGCAGTATTTT. It is translated as CASSVSPSRGATDTQYF.

The genes are TRBV19 and TRBJ1-1; no firm D call. Trimming stripped 2 bases from V and 1 base from J, with 8 bases between. This CDR3 has 14 amino acids. The germline V gene has CDR1 LNHDA and CDR2 SQIVND (reference sequence). The CDR3, as DNA: TGTGCCAGTAGTATACTCCCCCGGAACACTGAAGCTTTCTTT. This codes for CASSILPRNTEAFF.

There are a few counts of this clone. The chain recombines TRBV2 with TRBJ2-7; a weak D match, TRBD1 (6 bases). Germline assignment: CDR1 SNHLY and CDR2 FYNNEI. V was shortened by 6 bases and J by 1 base, with 16 bases between the two germline ends. The CDR3 is 15 residues long. CDR3 bases: TGTGCCAGCAGAATTACAGGGTTAAGTTCCTACGAGCAGTACTTC. This encodes CASRITGLSSYEQYF.

This clone was seen only once. V and J are TRBV4-1 and TRBJ2-4, with 8 positions matching TRBD1. Germline CDR1 reads MGHRA; CDR2 reads YSYEKL. V was pared by 3 bases and J by 1 base, with 14 bases of the junction left unmatched. The CDR3 runs to 19 residues. CDR3 sequence: CASSQDPDRGELAKNIQYF. CDR3 DNA: TGCGCCAGCAGCCAGGACCCCGACAGGGGTGAATTGGCCAAAAACATTCAGTACTTC.

This rearrangement joins TRBV7-2 to TRBJ2-5; 9 bases fit TRBD1. This CDR3 is built from 16 residues. The V and J ends lost 0 bases and 1 base, in that order; junction bases with no gene match: 3. Germline values: CDR1 SGHTA, CDR2 FQGNSA. CDR3 in amino acids: CASSLAATGGQETQYF. CDR3 sequence (DNA): TGTGCCAGCAGCTTAGCGGCGACAGGGGGCCAAGAGACCCAGTACTTC.

This clone has just a few counts. The rearrangement uses TRBV28 and TRBJ1-1, with 7 nucleotides matching TRBD1. CDR1 and CDR2 from the germline V gene are MDHEN and SYDVKM. The CDR3 totals 16 residues. J gave up 6 bases and V 5 bases, and 15 bases lay outside the gene matches. DNA for the CDR3: TGTGCCAGCAGTGTAGGGACAGCTACTAGGGAGCCTGAAGCTTTCTTT. Amino acid sequence: CASSVGTATREPEAFF.

This chain uses TRBV5-1 with TRBJ1-2, with 8 bases that match TRBD1. The CDR3 is made up of 14 amino acids. Germline loops: CDR1 SGHRS, CDR2 YFSETQ. With V trimmed by 4 bases and J by 8 bases, 10 bases remained unmatched. As DNA, the CDR3 is TGCGCCAGCAGCCAACAAGGGACAGGTGAAGGCTACACCTTC. Amino acid sequence: CASSQQGTGEGYTF.

The J gene is TRBJ1-2, the V gene TRBV7-2, with a weak D call TRBD1 (6 bases). The germline gives CDR1 SGHTA, CDR2 FQGNSA. This CDR3 region has 16 residues. The germline V and J ends were trimmed by 2 bases and 3 bases, with 16 bases remaining between them. CDR3 sequence: CASSLTPGGRDYGYTF. The CDR3 DNA reads as TGTGCCAGCAGCTTAACCCCCGGGGGGCGTGACTATGGCTACACCTTC.